This T cell receptor beta chain was captured in a study of identical twins (TCRdb year 2016). The study in broad terms: TCR alpha and beta repertoires from monozygotic twins, unrelated adults of various ages and cord blood were deep-sequenced to test whether fetal clonotypes persist. To rule out contamination, the twin experiments were replicated at different times with different library preparation protocols.

Here is what the overall study found, with its caveats: In monozygotic twins, out-of-frame TCR alpha sharing was systematically underestimated by recombination models, although the models agreed with sharing between unrelated individuals. Excess twin sharing in beta out-of-frame sequences was weaker because fewer shared sequences lowered the signal-to-noise ratio. Because the same donors could not be followed over many years, the conclusions relied on cross-sectional statistical analysis. Abundant cord blood beta clonotypes had fewer insertions, young adult naive repertoires showed a similar but weaker trend, and memory repertoires showed no such trend. Compared with coincidental sharing between unrelated individuals, an excess of low generation-probability sequences was observed among out-of-frame TCR alpha sequences shared between twins. Invariant T cells such as MAIT and iNKT could partly confound zero-insertion analyses, although diverse VJ usage argued against such confounding for most clonotypes.

The V and J ends are trimmed by 4 bases and 9 bases, leaving 17 bases between them. From the cysteine through the phenylalanine, the CDR3 covers 14 amino acids. Kept here is only the CDR3 DNA, which spans 42 bases and is read in frame from base 1. Taken from the germline V gene, the CDR1 and CDR2 loops are SGHRS and YFSETQ. Every donor was a healthy Caucasian. The twin cohort comprised three pairs of female monozygotic twins, all aged roughly 18 to 30 years. Positive isolation kits from Invitrogen were used to isolate CD4+ and CD8+ T cell populations. Details on this clonotype: This receptor's antigen is unknown. Nothing much larger sits one base from this clone, and base qualities are not available.

Library preparation employed 5' RACE. The sequencing machine was an Illumina HiSeq 2000. Template switching introduced a universal primer binding site; the final cDNA contained a unique molecular identifier, enabling accurate counting of TCR cDNA molecules. First-strand cDNA for TCR alpha and beta chains was synthesized from specific primers in the conserved constant-segment region. Each cDNA library was double barcoded, with a SMART-Mk sample barcode plus Illumina barcodes, to control for contamination. TruSeq adapter sequences, together with Illumina sample barcodes, were added in two successive PCR steps. The Illumina HiSeq platform was used with custom primers to sequence TCR alpha and beta cDNA libraries. On the authors' methods: Unique molecular identifiers were extracted from raw reads with MiGEC, and CDR3 positions were determined with MiXCR. For each individual, recombination models were inferred using an EM algorithm with the repgenHMM and IGoR tools. Shared clonotype analysis was performed with the tcR package in R, normalizing sharing by the product of cloneset sizes. Out-of-frame nonproductive sequences were analyzed to study raw recombination free of thymic and clonal selection effects. TCRdb reworked the public reads: Q25 trimming with fastp, MiXCR clone assembly, productive beta chains retained. Rows are unified per CDR3 protein, each entry keeping the most common DNA and genes. The V and J calls were determined by TCRdb, not by the authors. This sample gives approximately 530,000 distinct CDR3 sequences in total; approximately 20% of them show up just once. The leading ten clones occupy approximately 0.52% of the sample.

Separately, the same data were catalogued under a study of yellow fever vaccine responses in identical twins. The second publication reports: According to the authors, the vaccine-induced T cell response in identical twins seemed to be partly convergent and partly specific to each individual. In identical twins, the study followed T cell clones that responded to the vaccine with precision.

The sequence derives from a woman aged 18-35 years in good health. The V and J genes are TRBV5-1 and TRBJ2-4; a tentative D match to TRBD1 spans 5 bases. The sample was CD4+ T cells sorted from blood. Here is the DNA: TGCGCCAGCAGCACTCAGGGTTCGGGCGGCATTCAGTACTTC. Translated, it reads CASSTQGSGGIQYF.